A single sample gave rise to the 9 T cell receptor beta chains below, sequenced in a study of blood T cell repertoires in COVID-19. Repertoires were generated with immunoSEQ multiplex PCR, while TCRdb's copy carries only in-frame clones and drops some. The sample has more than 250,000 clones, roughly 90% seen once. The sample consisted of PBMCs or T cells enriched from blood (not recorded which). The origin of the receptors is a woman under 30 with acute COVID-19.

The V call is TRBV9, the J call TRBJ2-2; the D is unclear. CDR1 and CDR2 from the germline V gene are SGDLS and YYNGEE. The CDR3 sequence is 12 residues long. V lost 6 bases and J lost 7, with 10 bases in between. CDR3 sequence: CASTPPHGELFF. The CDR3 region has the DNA TGTGCCAGCACCCCCCCCCACGGGGAGCTGTTTTTT.

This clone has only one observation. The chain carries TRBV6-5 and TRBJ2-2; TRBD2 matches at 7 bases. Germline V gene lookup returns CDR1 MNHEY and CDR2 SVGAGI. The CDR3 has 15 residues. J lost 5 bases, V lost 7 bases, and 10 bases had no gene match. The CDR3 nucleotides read TGTGCCAGCAAGGTACGGCGGGAGCTTACCGGGGAGCTGTTTTTT. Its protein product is CASKVRRELTGELFF.

The CDR3 protein is CASRAKKDRDRPFF. The CDR3 DNA is TGTGCCAGCAGGGCAAAGAAAGACCGGGACAGGCCGTTCTTC. The chain combines TRBV7-6 with TRBJ2-1; TRBD1 matches 8 bases. The CDR3 is made up of 14 amino acids. J lost 15 bases, V lost 6 bases, and 16 bases had no gene match. CDR1 and CDR2 (germline): SGHVS, FNYEAQ.

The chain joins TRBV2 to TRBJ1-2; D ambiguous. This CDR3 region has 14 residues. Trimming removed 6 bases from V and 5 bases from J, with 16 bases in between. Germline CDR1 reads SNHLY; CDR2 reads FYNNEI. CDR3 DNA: TGTGCCAGCAGCCCGGGAACCTCGGGGTATGGCTACACCTTC. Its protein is CASSPGTSGYGYTF.

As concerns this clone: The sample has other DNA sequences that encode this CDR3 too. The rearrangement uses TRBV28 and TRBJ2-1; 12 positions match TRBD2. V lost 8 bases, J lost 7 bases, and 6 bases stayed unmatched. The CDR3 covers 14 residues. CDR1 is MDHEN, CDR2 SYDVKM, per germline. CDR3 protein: CASQLAGGGNEQFF. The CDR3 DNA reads TGTGCCAGCCAACTAGCGGGAGGCGGAAATGAGCAGTTCTTC.

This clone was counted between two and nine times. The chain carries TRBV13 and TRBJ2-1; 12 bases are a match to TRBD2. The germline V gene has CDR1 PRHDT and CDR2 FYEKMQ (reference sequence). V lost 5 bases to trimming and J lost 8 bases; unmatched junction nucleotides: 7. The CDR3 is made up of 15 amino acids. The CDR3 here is CASSKRLAGVDEQFF. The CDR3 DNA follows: TGTGCCAGCAGCAAAAGACTAGCGGGAGTCGATGAGCAGTTCTTC.

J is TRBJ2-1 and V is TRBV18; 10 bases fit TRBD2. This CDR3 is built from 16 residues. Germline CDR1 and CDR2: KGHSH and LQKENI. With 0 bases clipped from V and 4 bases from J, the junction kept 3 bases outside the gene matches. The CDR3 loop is CASSPPSGRVYNEQFF. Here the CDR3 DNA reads TGTGCCAGCTCACCACCGAGCGGGAGGGTATACAATGAGCAGTTCTTC. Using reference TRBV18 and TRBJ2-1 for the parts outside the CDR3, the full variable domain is NAGVMQNPRHLVRRRGQEARLRCSPMKGHSHVYWYRQLPEEGLKFMVYLQKENIIDESGMPKERFSAEFPKEGPSILRIQQVVRGDSAAYFCASSPPSGRVYNEQFFGPGTRLTVL.

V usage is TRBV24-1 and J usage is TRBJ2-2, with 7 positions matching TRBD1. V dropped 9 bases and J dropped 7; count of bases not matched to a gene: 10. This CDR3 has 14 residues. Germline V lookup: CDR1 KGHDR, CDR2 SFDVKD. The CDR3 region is CATHRGGKGGELFF. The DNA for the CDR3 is TGTGCCACCCACAGGGGCGGTAAAGGCGGGGAGCTGTTTTTT.

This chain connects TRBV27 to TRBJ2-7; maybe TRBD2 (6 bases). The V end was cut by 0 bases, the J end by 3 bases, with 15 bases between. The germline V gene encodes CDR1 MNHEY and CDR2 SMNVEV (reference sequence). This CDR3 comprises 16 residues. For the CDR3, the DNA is TGTGCCAGCAGTTTATCGGTCGGGGACTCCCTCTACGAGCAGTACTTC. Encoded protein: CASSLSVGDSLYEQYF.